The clone carrying this T cell receptor beta chain was seen only a few times. Its target is not known. Time point: pre-sensitization, week 0. Treatment meaning: therapeutic diphenylcyclopropenone sensitization with weekly scalp DPC. The data stem from a study of human T cells and chemical hapten exposure. Turning to the study itself: Patients additionally received therapeutic doses of diphenylcyclopropenone on the scalp once a week, and this continued throughout the roughly 25-week study. Alopecia areata, totalis or universalis affected patients, mainly female. Study-wide points: Donors in the study had alopecia, meaning their immune response may differ from healthy people's.

TCRdb independently ran MiXCR on the RACE reads; one entry per CDR3 protein. The data contain more than 80,000 distinct CDR3 sequences, about 12% of them seen just once; the ten biggest clones take up 1.5% to 2%. V was trimmed by 3 bases and J by 5 bases, leaving 11 bases between them. Looked up from germline, CDR1 is MNHEY and CDR2 is SVGEGT. There are 14 residues in the CDR3. The receptor's source is a woman aged 45-59 years with alopecia areata. Some clones in this sample may be carry-over from other donors' samples. This specimen was whole blood, taken in connection with sensitization to the hapten diphenylcyclopropenone (DPC). This chain connects TRBV6-2 or TRBV6-3 to TRBJ2-1; tentatively, D is TRBD2 (6 bases). DNA for the CDR3: TGTGCCAGCAGTTATGGGGGACTGAACAATGAGCAGTTCTTC. Translated, it gives CASSYGGLNNEQFF.